The clone carrying this T cell receptor beta chain came up a few times. Its antigen is still unknown. The data are from a study of beta chain features in type 1 diabetes. Study-wide results and limits: Moderately but significantly shorter TCRB CDR3s were found in Type 1 diabetes patients in all four CD4+ subsets.

The germline V and J ends were trimmed by 1 base and 4 bases, with 13 bases remaining between them. The germline CDR1 and CDR2 sequences are ENHRY and SYGVKD. The CDR3 totals 15 residues. Expressed TCRB transcripts got sequenced, as all isolated RNA was reverse transcribed. Only in-frame clones appear in the TCRdb table, and some are missing; sequencing was by immunoSEQ multiplex PCR. The sample includes 600,000 to 750,000 clones, 12% of them seen just once. This receptor was obtained from a man aged 30-40 years with type 1 diabetes. The V and J genes are TRBV10-3 and TRBJ1-1, with D maybe TRBD1 (5 bases). The sample comprised naive CD4+ T cells from blood. The CDR3 sequence is CAISEYPGSSTEAFF. The CDR3 nucleotides are TGTGCCATCAGTGAGTACCCAGGGTCGAGCACTGAAGCTTTCTTT.